The sequence of this TCR beta chain was determined in a study of T cell responses to AZD1222 COVID-19 vaccine (dated by TCRdb to the early 2020s). Study-level background: TCR sequencing was performed for about 250 trial participants, of whom about 200 were given two doses of AZD1222 and approximately 25 were given two doses of MenACWY control vaccine. Trial participants were enrolled by age into subgroups of 18-55, 56-69 and 70-plus years, and around 150, 28 and 57 TCR-sequenced participants, respectively, were included in these subgroups. The paper's findings and limits, for the study overall: Because no samples from the day 14 peak response were available, repertoires could be characterized only after the peak T cell response. Spike-specific TCR breadth and depth rose significantly after two AZD1222 doses compared with day 0 and with MenACWY recipients. Most participants were white British and females outnumbered males, and the authors suggested that clonal diversity may have been underestimated. The whole spike protein was spanned by vaccine-associated CD4 TCRs, and dominant responses were seen in regions 160-218 and 743-854. The 56-69-year group was small, and its depth increase did not reach significance, likely because of low power. Conclusions about previously exposed vaccinees are limited, since just 6 or 7 AZD1222 recipients were seropositive for SARS-CoV-2 at baseline. Nearly half of unique spike-specific TCRs reportedly recognized epitopes outside regions mutated in the B.1.351 and B.1.1.7 variants.

Comments on this clone: Its binding antigen is unknown. No base-level quality is on record; no much larger clone is a single base apart.

V is clipped by 0 bases and J by 2 bases, and the sequence between their germline boundaries is 16 bases long. The CDR3 numbers 17 residues from cysteine through phenylalanine. Only the CDR3 DNA is retained, 51 bases long and in frame from the first base. The CDR3 regions of human TCRbeta chains were subjected to immunosequencing. The original methods were these. TCRs in the repertoires were matched against a reference library of SARS-CoV-2-specific TCRs that had been generated with the MIRA antigen-specificity platform. Breadth meant the fraction of unique TCRs that were SARS-CoV-2-associated, whereas depth meant the fraction of total T cells that were SARS-CoV-2-associated. Using the MIRA data, each spike-specific TCR was mapped to the spike region that the TCR reacts to and placed in a CD4 or CD8 class. Log10-transformed breadth and depth values were compared by one-way ANOVA with Sidak's multiple comparisons tests. In TCRdb, the immuneACCESS table is reduced to in-frame sequences with V and J assigned. These tables do not hold every clone; where another copy was compared, an unresolved V gene accounts for under half, and the others remain unexplained. V and J calls and clone size are copied from that table; D and trimming were computed from the DNA. For this sample the table gives more than 150,000 clones, of which about 92% were detected only once. 1% to 1.5% of the sample is in the top ten clones.

Interpreted using the paper, the time point label stands for: about 28 days (+/-7) after the second vaccine dose. Because spike-specific TCR depth and breadth did not differ between the two schedules, AZD1222 recipients who got a second dose at roughly 4 weeks were pooled with those who got a second dose at roughly 12 weeks. Vaccinee samples came from UK trials COV001 and COV002, including a single-blind randomized controlled phase 2/3 trial of AZD1222 (ChAdOx1 nCoV-19) in healthy adults. For TCRbeta chain sequencing, PBMC samples from trial participants were taken at day 0 and at day 28 after the second dose.

The chain is encoded by TRBV6-7 joined to TRBJ1-1; TRBD1 is perhaps the D gene, given 5 matching bases. TRBV6-7 is an ORF; its function is uncertain. The material sequenced was peripheral blood, taken 28 days after the second AZD1222 dose. This TCR was sampled from an adult who received the AZD1222 COVID-19 vaccine. Read as DNA, the sequence is TGTGCCAGCAGTTACTCAACCGGGGCAGTCCTCAACACTGAAGCTTTCTTT. Its amino acids are CASSYSTGAVLNTEAFF.